Each of the 25 T cell receptor beta chains below was sequenced from the same sample in a study of spatial heterogeneity in lung cancer. Indicated time point: sample taken at primary tumor resection. Unsorted whole RNA samples from tumor, nontumor lung or frozen PBMC were sequenced. Using its own MiXCR run on the 5' RACE reads, TCRdb lists one record per CDR3 protein. The sample has 13,000 to 15,000 distinct CDR3 sequences, 11% seen once. Specimen: PBMCs, collected at surgery. The receptors come from a female donor with early-stage non-small cell lung cancer.

In its sample, this clonotype was seen many times. This sequence joins TRBV6-5 and TRBJ1-5; no firm D call. The length of the CDR3 is 14 residues. Trimming pared 6 bases from V and 7 bases from J, leaving 16 bases between. CDR1 and CDR2 from the germline V gene are MNHEY and SVGAGI. The CDR3 loop is CASRPTGSYQPQHF. The CDR3, as DNA: TGTGCCAGCAGACCCACCGGATCCTACCAGCCCCAGCATTTT.

This clonotype was counted ten times or more. CDR3: CATSDQGQGNNEQFF. CDR3 DNA: TGTGCCACCAGTGACCAAGGACAGGGAAACAATGAGCAGTTCTTC. V is TRBV24-1 and J is TRBJ2-1; 8 bases are a match to TRBD1. Trimming took 4 bases from V and 5 from J; bases not matched to a gene: 6. From germline, CDR1 is KGHDR and CDR2 SFDVKD. The CDR3 length is 15 residues.

This clonotype came up many times. This rearrangement joins TRBV29-1 to TRBJ2-3; D is unclear. Germline CDR1 and CDR2: SQVTM and ANQGSEA. The CDR3 runs 13 residues. Between the trimmed V and J ends, which lost 7 bases and 1 base, there was a span of 12 bases. In nucleotides, the CDR3 is TGCAGCGGGGCCCGACGGGGCACAGATACGCAGTATTTT. This translates into CSGARRGTDTQYF.

Sample share makes this clonotype medium-sized. The chain links TRBV20-1 to TRBJ2-5; no clear D gene. The CDR3 consists of 13 residues. Looked up from germline, CDR1 is DFQATT and CDR2 is SNEGSKA (reference sequence). Trimming took 6 bases from V and 5 from J, leaving 16 bases between them. DNA for the CDR3: TGCAGTGCCCCGGGTAGGCTGGGGGAGACCCAGTACTTC. Translation: CSAPGRLGETQYF.

The chain carries TRBV10-3 and TRBJ2-1; 9 bases map to TRBD1. With V trimmed by 5 bases and J by 6 bases, 8 bases remained unmatched. The CDR3 covers 15 residues. In germline, CDR1 is ENHRY, CDR2 SYGVKD. CDR3 sequence reads: CAISSARDRVNEQFF. Written as DNA, the CDR3 is TGTGCCATCAGTTCCGCCCGGGACAGGGTCAATGAGCAGTTCTTC.

On this clonotype itself: A much larger clone differs by one base, so this may be a read error. The DNA for the CDR3 is TGTGCCAGCAGTGGGGCGGGACAGGGGACAGACACCCAGTACTTC. Protein sequence: CASSGAGQGTDTQYF. The chain recombines TRBV6-1 with TRBJ2-5, with 10 bases matching TRBD1. V was pared by 4 bases and J by 8 bases, with 10 bases of the junction left unmatched. Germline CDR1 MNHNS, CDR2 SASEGT. The CDR3 runs 15 residues.

This clonotype was seen many times. This sequence joins TRBV14 and TRBJ1-2, with TRBD1 as a possible D gene (5 bases). Trimming cost V 5 bases and J 6 bases, with 13 bases left between them. Germline V CDR1 and CDR2: SGHDN, FVKESK. This CDR3 contains 13 residues. The CDR3 DNA reads as TGTGCCAGCAGCTCAGGGTACCTCGATGGCTACACCTTC. It encodes CASSSGYLDGYTF.

V gene TRBV20-1 combines with J gene TRBJ2-3, with 7 nucleotides matching TRBD2. Looked up from germline, CDR1 is DFQATT and CDR2 is SNEGSKA (reference sequence). The CDR3 loop spans 15 amino acids. V was pared by 6 bases and J by 0 bases, with 9 bases of the junction left unmatched. The chain's CDR3 is CSAPSGGVSTDTQYF. The CDR3 bases are TGCAGTGCCCCCAGTGGGGGGGTAAGCACAGATACGCAGTATTTT.

About this clonotype: Given a much more abundant clone one base away, this may be a read error. V usage is TRBV7-8 and J usage is TRBJ1-2, with 7 positions matching TRBD1. Germline lookup yields CDR1 SGHVS and CDR2 FQNEAQ. The CDR3 spans 13 residues. CDR3: CGSSTGQAQGYTF. DNA for the CDR3: TGTGGCAGCAGCACCGGACAGGCTCAAGGCTACACCTTC. Looking up the rest from reference TRBV7-8 and TRBJ1-2 gives the full variable domain: GAGVSQSPRYKVAKRGQDVALRCDPISGHVSLFWYQQALGQGPEFLTYFQNEAQLDKSGLPSDRFFAERPEGSVSTLKIQRTQQEDSAVYLCGSSTGQAQGYTFGSGTRLTVV.

This clonotype was seen at least ten times. The CDR3 DNA sequence: TGCGCCAGCAGCTTGGGCAATGAGCAGTTCTTC. Protein sequence: CASSLGNEQFF. This chain joins TRBV5-1 and TRBJ2-1; no reliable D call. The CDR3 consists of 11 residues. V dropped 0 bases and J dropped 6 bases, with 1 base sitting between them. Germline-derived CDR1 and CDR2 are SGHRS and YFSETQ.

Ten or more counts support this clonotype. The chain is built from TRBV12-3 or TRBV12-4 and TRBJ1-2; no definite D call. V was pared by 6 bases and J by 3 bases, with 17 bases between. This CDR3 contains 15 residues. CDR3 amino acids: CASRSHSLGDYGYTF. The DNA of the CDR3 is TGTGCCAGCAGAAGCCATAGCCTGGGCGACTATGGCTACACCTTC.

In nucleotides, the CDR3 is TGTGCCAGCAGCTCCCGACTAGCGGGGGGGTTTGGCTACGAGCAGTACTTC. Translation: CASSSRLAGGFGYEQYF. The gene calls are TRBV7-2 and TRBJ2-7; 14 bases match TRBD2. The V gene's germline CDR1 is SGHTA and CDR2 FQGNSA. V was pared by 4 bases and J by 3 bases, with 8 bases of the junction left unmatched. The CDR3 has 17 amino acids.

This clonotype has only a few counts. Being one base from a much bigger clone, this may be a read error. The V and J genes are TRBV6-1 and TRBJ1-5; D gene ambiguous. This CDR3 comprises 14 residues. The V gene's germline CDR1 is MNHNS and CDR2 SASEGT. DNA for the CDR3: TGTGCCAACAGTGAAGCTGGCCGTTCTTCCCCCCAGCATTTT. Its protein is CANSEAGRSSPQHF.

The table lists this clonotype with many counts. CDR3 protein: CASSPFRPGDIQYF. The CDR3 DNA follows: TGTGCCAGCAGCCCCTTTAGACCCGGGGACATTCAGTACTTC. The chain joins TRBV11-2 to TRBJ2-4; possibly TRBD2 for D (5 bases). Germline V gives CDR1 SGHAT, CDR2 FQNNGV. V lost 5 bases and J lost 8, with 16 bases in between. CDR3 length: 14 residues.

The genes are TRBV19 and TRBJ2-2; D gene uncertain. Trimming pared 4 bases from V and 2 bases from J, leaving 5 bases between. Germline V CDR1 and CDR2: LNHDA, SQIVND (reference sequence). There are 13 residues in the CDR3. This chain's CDR3 is CASSRGNTGELFF. In nucleotides, the CDR3 is TGTGCCAGTAGTAGGGGAAACACCGGGGAGCTGTTTTTT.

Many counts were recorded for this clonotype. V usage is TRBV28 and J usage is TRBJ2-4, with D uncertain. The CDR3 is 15 residues long. Looked up from germline, CDR1 is MDHEN and CDR2 is SYDVKM. The V gene lost 3 bases and the J gene lost 0 bases, with 9 bases spanning the gap. The CDR3 loop reads CASSLARIAKNIQYF. CDR3 DNA sequence: TGTGCCAGCAGTTTGGCCAGAATAGCCAAAAACATTCAGTACTTC.

This clonotype turned up a few times. A read error may be the cause here, since a much bigger clone is one base away. This chain joins TRBV27 and TRBJ1-6; no firm D call. The CDR3 extends over 12 amino acids. The germline V gene has CDR1 MNHEY and CDR2 SMNVEV (reference sequence). The CDR3 region is CANSLRGSPLHF. CDR3 in DNA: TGTGCCAACAGTCTCCGGGGTTCACCCCTCCACTTT.

This clonotype was observed at least ten times. The V gene is TRBV19, the J gene TRBJ1-1; D gene uncertain. There are 13 residues in the CDR3. Trimming took off 5 bases at V and 3 bases at J, with 10 bases between the two ends. Germline assignment: CDR1 LNHDA and CDR2 SQIVND (reference sequence). The CDR3: CASSLVLDTEAFF. The CDR3 bases are TGTGCCAGTAGTCTAGTTCTGGACACTGAAGCTTTCTTT.

The chain uses TRBV29-1 and TRBJ2-3, with D tentatively TRBD1 (6 bases). CDR3 length equals 14 residues. Trimming stripped 1 base from V and 0 bases from J, with 8 bases between. The germline gives CDR1 SQVTM, CDR2 ANQGSEA. DNA of the CDR3: TGCAGCGTTGAAGGGGGGACAAGCACAGATACGCAGTATTTT. Translating it yields CSVEGGTSTDTQYF.

This clonotype was observed a few times. The chain joins TRBV19 to TRBJ1-2, with a weak D call TRBD1 (6 bases). Germline CDR1 reads LNHDA; CDR2 reads SQIVND (reference sequence). The CDR3 is made up of 11 amino acids. The germline V and J ends were trimmed by 6 bases and 8 bases, with 10 bases remaining between them. CDR3 in amino acids: CASSQGRGYTF. The CDR3 DNA is TGTGCCAGTAGCCAGGGGAGGGGCTACACCTTC.

A remark on this clonotype: A read error may explain this, as a much larger clone is one base away. The V and J genes are TRBV7-2 and TRBJ1-2; D is perhaps TRBD1 (6 bases). Germline CDR1 reads SGHTA; CDR2 reads FQGNSA. This CDR3 is built from 11 residues. The CDR3 DNA is TGTGTCAGCGGAGGACAGTATGGCTACACCTTC. Translation: CVSGGQYGYTF.

This clonotype appeared a few times. The chain uses TRBV12-3 or TRBV12-4 and TRBJ1-2; D gene ambiguous. The CDR3 runs to 14 residues. Trimming left V 8 bases short and J 2 bases short, with 15 bases between. The CDR3 DNA reads as TGTGCCAGCTCGACTGGGTCACAGAACTATGGCTACACCTTC. Protein: CASSTGSQNYGYTF.

This clonotype was detected only a few times. V usage is TRBV7-8 and J usage is TRBJ1-1; D gene uncertain. Germline assignment: CDR1 SGHVS and CDR2 FQNEAQ. V lost 4 bases to trimming and J lost 1 base, with 7 bases between them. The CDR3 has 13 residues. CDR3 region: CASSSTRNTEAFF. The CDR3 nucleotides read TGTGCCAGCAGCTCAACTAGGAACACTGAAGCTTTCTTT.

This clonotype was seen repeatedly, ten times or more. V usage is TRBV13 and J usage is TRBJ2-1; 8 bases align to TRBD1. In germline, CDR1 is PRHDT, CDR2 FYEKMQ (reference sequence). The CDR3 runs to 16 residues. V was clipped by 4 bases and J by 7 bases; unmatched bases: 12. CDR3: CASSYLLGQGMNEQFF. CDR3 bases: TGTGCCAGCAGCTACTTGTTAGGACAGGGTATGAATGAGCAGTTCTTC.

The chain carries TRBV12-3 or TRBV12-4 and TRBJ2-7; D is undetermined. Trimming removed 6 bases at V and 7 bases at J, with 13 bases between. This CDR3 has 12 residues. The DNA of the CDR3 is TGTGCCAGCAGCCGAGAGCCGTGGGAGCAGTACTTC. This sequence encodes CASSREPWEQYF.